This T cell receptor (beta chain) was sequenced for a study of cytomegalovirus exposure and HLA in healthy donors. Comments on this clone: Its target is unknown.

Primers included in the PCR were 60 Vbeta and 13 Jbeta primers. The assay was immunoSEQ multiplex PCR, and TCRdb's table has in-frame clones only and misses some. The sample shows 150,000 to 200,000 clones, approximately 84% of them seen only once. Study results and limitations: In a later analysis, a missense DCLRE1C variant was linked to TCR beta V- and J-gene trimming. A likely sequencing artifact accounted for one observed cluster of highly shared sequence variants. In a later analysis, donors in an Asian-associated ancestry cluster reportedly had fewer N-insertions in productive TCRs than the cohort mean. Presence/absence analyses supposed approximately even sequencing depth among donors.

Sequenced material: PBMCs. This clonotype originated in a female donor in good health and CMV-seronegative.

The CDR3 sequence: CASSGDRMAGETQYF. The CDR3 DNA is TGTGCCAGCAGTGGGGACAGGATGGCAGGAGAGACCCAGTACTTC. The rearrangement uses TRBV2 and TRBJ2-5, with TRBD1 matching 8 bases. With 4 bases clipped from V and 4 bases from J, the junction kept 8 bases outside the gene matches. From germline, CDR1 is SNHLY and CDR2 FYNNEI. This CDR3 region has 15 residues.